Sequencing of this T cell receptor beta chain was carried out in a study of blood T cell repertoires in COVID-19. Sequencing used immunoSEQ multiplex PCR; TCRdb keeps in-frame clones, though not all of them. The table records around 150,000 clones, 70% to 85% of them present only once. V was cut by 5 bases and J by 6 bases, with 11 bases left in between. Germline CDR1 is SGHVS and CDR2 is FNYEAQ. This CDR3 region has 13 residues. The sample taken for sequencing was peripheral blood. J is TRBJ2-1 and V is TRBV7-6; D may be TRBD2 (6 bases). The source of this sequence is a human donor in a cohort sampled during active COVID-19. CDR3 bases: TGTGCCAGCAGCCCACAGCGGGTCAATGAGCAGTTCTTC. This translates into CASSPQRVNEQFF.